Listed below are T cell receptor beta chains from one sample, sequenced in a study of blood T cells in healthy people across ages. Each CDR3 protein is one row after TCRdb ran MiXCR on the 5' RACE reads. Of some 850,000 distinct CDR3 sequences listed, roughly 25% are singletons. These data were also filed under a second study, of T cells of mothers and their children.

Sequencing used blood. The receptors stem from a boy aged 5-17 years in good health. The CDR3 runs from the conserved cysteine through the conserved F or W. The D gene is left open where the match is weak. A clone size is listed for some rows: how often the clone was seen (once, few, many), or a class if it is expanded.

V,D,J,size,length,DNA,CDR3
TRBV12-3/TRBV12-4,.,TRBJ2-3,.,13,TGTGCCAGCAGTTCAAGACAGGAAGATACGCAGTATTTT,CASSSRQEDTQYF
TRBV30,.,TRBJ2-3,.,13,TGTGCCTGGAGTGCGGGGGTGACAGATACGCAGTATTTT,CAWSAGVTDTQYF
TRBV27,.,TRBJ2-1,.,14,TGTGCCAGCAGTTTAGCGTCTAGCCCTAATGAGCAGTTCTTC,CASSLASSPNEQFF
TRBV7-9,.,TRBJ2-1,many,13,TGTGCCAGCAGCCAGACAGGGGAGGGTGAGCAGTTCTTC,CASSQTGEGEQFF
TRBV20-1,.,TRBJ1-4,.,16,TGCAGTGCTAGAGATTCTCTCAGCGCAACTAATGAAAAACTGTTTTTT,CSARDSLSATNEKLFF
TRBV20-1,TRBD2,TRBJ2-4,.,15,TGCAGTGTGAGACCTGGAATCGGGGGGAAAAACATTCAGTACTTC,CSVRPGIGGKNIQYF
TRBV24-1,.,TRBJ2-6,.,17,TGTGCCACCAGACATTGTTGGGGGCTAGGAGGGGCCAACGTCCTGACTTTC,CATRHCWGLGGANVLTF
TRBV20-1,.,TRBJ2-6,few,15,TGCAGTGCTAGACAGGGCCTCTCTGGGGCCAACGTCCTGACTTTC,CSARQGLSGANVLTF
TRBV13,TRBD2,TRBJ2-5,few,15,TGTGCCGGCAGCGAACTAGCGGGGGGAGGAGAGACCCAGTACTTC,CAGSELAGGGETQYF
TRBV20-1,.,TRBJ1-1,.,14,TGCAGTGCTAGCCCGGGACCCGCGAACACTGAAGCTTTCTTT,CSASPGPANTEAFF
TRBV6-6,.,TRBJ2-1,few,13,TGTGCCAGCAGCCAACGGAGCTCCAATGAGCAGTTCTTC,CASSQRSSNEQFF
TRBV5-1,.,TRBJ2-7,few,15,TGCGCCAGCAGCTTGGATCGACGGAACGCCTACGAGCAGTACTTC,CASSLDRRNAYEQYF
TRBV18,.,TRBJ1-2,few,13,TGTGCCAGCCCACCCCGGGACACTGGTGGCTACACCTTC,CASPPRDTGGYTF
TRBV28,TRBD2,TRBJ2-1,.,15,TGTGCCAGCAGCTCTGGGACTAGCAGATACAATGAGCAGTTCTTC,CASSSGTSRYNEQFF
TRBV5-8,TRBD1,TRBJ2-2,.,15,TGTGCCAGCAGCCCCTCGGGGACAGGGTACGGGGAGCTGTTTTTT,CASSPSGTGYGELFF
TRBV4-2,.,TRBJ2-1,.,16,TGTGCCAGCAGCCAAGATAGGGGGGGCGCGTACAATGAGCAGTTCTTC,CASSQDRGGAYNEQFF
TRBV25-1,.,TRBJ2-7,.,14,TGTGCCAGCAGTGAATCTATGGATAGAGCCGAGCAGTACTTC,CASSESMDRAEQYF
TRBV6-2/TRBV6-3,TRBD1,TRBJ2-7,.,12,TGTGCCAGCAAGGACAGGGATTACGAGCAGTACTTC,CASKDRDYEQYF
TRBV12-3/TRBV12-4,.,TRBJ1-3,few,15,TGTGCCAGCAGTTTCCCACTGAGCTCTGGAAACACCATATATTTT,CASSFPLSSGNTIYF
TRBV5-1,.,TRBJ2-5,many,14,TGCGCCAGCAGCTTGGTGGGCCACCAAGAGACCCAGTACTTC,CASSLVGHQETQYF
TRBV15,.,TRBJ2-7,few,13,TGTGCCACCAGCAGAGATGTGGAGTACGAGCAGTACTTC,CATSRDVEYEQYF
TRBV2,TRBD1,TRBJ1-5,few,15,TGTGCCAGCAGTTTACAGGGGGTCGGCAATCAGCCCCAGCATTTT,CASSLQGVGNQPQHF
TRBV13,.,TRBJ1-6,.,15,TGTGCCAGCAGCTTTACCAGGTCCTATAATTCACCCCTCCACTTT,CASSFTRSYNSPLHF
TRBV7-2,TRBD2,TRBJ2-5,.,16,TGTGCCAGCAGCCACCCCTCGGGGGAGGGTCAAGAGACCCAGTACTTC,CASSHPSGEGQETQYF
TRBV7-6,.,TRBJ2-7,few,16,TGTGCCAGCAGCTTAGGGCTCGGCCAGGGCGAGTACGAGCAGTACTTC,CASSLGLGQGEYEQYF
TRBV18,.,TRBJ2-5,.,16,TGTGCCAGCTCATCCCAGCGAGGGGGGGGACAAGAGACCCAGTACTTC,CASSSQRGGGQETQYF
TRBV3-1,.,TRBJ2-7,.,15,TGTGCCAGCAGCCCCCGTCTAGGCTCTGAGGTGGAGCAGTACTTC,CASSPRLGSEVEQYF
TRBV29-1,.,TRBJ2-3,.,11,TGCAGCGTTGATCGGCGGGATACGCAGTATTTT,CSVDRRDTQYF
TRBV29-1,.,TRBJ2-7,.,13,TGCAGCGTCCAGACTGCAATGGGCTACGAGCAGTACTTC,CSVQTAMGYEQYF
TRBV9,.,TRBJ2-1,once,17,TGTGCCAGCAGCGTATCGTCTAGCGGGACAGGGTACAATGAGCAGTTCTTC,CASSVSSSGTGYNEQFF
TRBV7-9,.,TRBJ2-4,few,20,TGTGCCAGCAGCTTATCCGGTGCAGGGGCCCTAAAACCGGCCAAAAACATTCAGTACTTC,CASSLSGAGALKPAKNIQYF
TRBV6-5,TRBD2,TRBJ2-4,.,15,TGTGCCAGCAGTTCCCGGGGGGGCCTCGGAAACATTCAGTACTTC,CASSSRGGLGNIQYF
TRBV6-5,.,TRBJ1-5,few,13,TGTGCCAGCAGTCAAGTTAGCAATCAGCCCCAGCATTTT,CASSQVSNQPQHF
TRBV3-1,.,TRBJ1-5,.,14,TGTGCCAGCAGCCACTGGGACACGAATCAGCCCCAGCATTTT,CASSHWDTNQPQHF
TRBV11-3,TRBD1,TRBJ2-5,.,19,TGTGCCAGCAGCTTAGATTTAACGTTGAGCGGGACAGGGGAAGAGACCCAGTACTTC,CASSLDLTLSGTGEETQYF
TRBV20-1,TRBD2,TRBJ2-1,few,14,TGCAGTGCTTTGAGCGGGGGAGGCTACAATGAGCAGTTCTTC,CSALSGGGYNEQFF
TRBV2,TRBD2,TRBJ2-5,.,16,TGTGCCAGCAGTGAAGGACTAGCGGGGTACCAAGAGACCCAGTACTTC,CASSEGLAGYQETQYF
TRBV28,.,TRBJ1-6,few,15,TGTGCCAGCAGTTTATATTCGGGGTTTAATTCACCCCTCCACTTT,CASSLYSGFNSPLHF
TRBV6-5,.,TRBJ1-4,few,14,TGTGCCAGCAGGCTAGGATTAACTAATGAAAAACTGTTTTTT,CASRLGLTNEKLFF
TRBV12-3/TRBV12-4,.,TRBJ2-3,.,14,TGTGCCAGCAGGCTCGGGGGTCACAGGGATACGCAGTATTTT,CASRLGGHRDTQYF
TRBV12-5,TRBD1,TRBJ1-2,.,15,TGTGCTAGTGGTGTTCAGGGGGTAAGAGGGTATGGCTACACCTTC,CASGVQGVRGYGYTF
TRBV20-1,TRBD2,TRBJ2-1,.,14,TGCAGTAGTATCGCAGCGGGAGGGGGGAGTGAGCAGTTCTTC,CSSIAAGGGSEQFF
TRBV7-9,.,TRBJ2-3,.,17,TGTGCCAGCAGCACAGCTTCGGGCGGGCAAGCCACAGATACGCAGTATTTT,CASSTASGGQATDTQYF
TRBV6-1,.,TRBJ1-2,few,14,TGTGCCAGCAGTGAAACGGGGGTCAGGGCGGGCTACACCTTC,CASSETGVRAGYTF
TRBV20-1,.,TRBJ2-3,many,11,TGCAGTGGCGAGCATCAAGATACGCAGTATTTT,CSGEHQDTQYF
TRBV3-1,TRBD1,TRBJ1-6,.,18,TGTGCCAGCAGCCCGGCCCGGGGGACAGGGGCCTATAATTCACCCCTCCACTTT,CASSPARGTGAYNSPLHF
TRBV5-1,.,TRBJ1-4,.,14,TGCGCCAGCAGCTTGTGGCAGAGGAATGAAAAACTGTTTTTT,CASSLWQRNEKLFF
TRBV28,TRBD2,TRBJ2-1,few,15,TGTGCCAGCAGTATGACTAGCGGGGAGTACAATGAGCAGTTCTTC,CASSMTSGEYNEQFF
TRBV25-1,.,TRBJ1-3,.,14,TGTGCCAGCAGTGACGGAAGCTCTGGAAACACCATATATTTT,CASSDGSSGNTIYF
TRBV4-1,TRBD2,TRBJ2-5,.,17,TGCGCCAGCAGCCAAGGGCTAGCGGGGGGGCGACAAGAGACCCAGTACTTC,CASSQGLAGGRQETQYF
TRBV2,TRBD1,TRBJ2-5,.,15,TGTGCCAGCAGTGAAGACACAGGGGGTGGAGAGACCCAGTACTTC,CASSEDTGGGETQYF